This is a list of T cell receptor beta chains from one sample in a study of response to subunit inactivated influenza vaccine. TCRdb used MiXCR to reprocess the RT-PCR reads, holding one entry per CDR3 protein. This sample has over 800,000 distinct CDR3 sequences, with 21% found just once. The material was PBMCs from blood, obtained around 5 days after vaccination. Source of these receptors: a middle-aged man who received an inactivated influenza vaccine. Both conserved end residues are part of each CDR3. A D gene is named only where the DNA matches it firmly. Size values are once, few and many counts, or a class for expanded clones, and some rows have none.

>-|TRBD1|TRBJ2-3|15|TRBV7-2
CASSPRQGLTDTQYF
TGTGCCAGCAGCCCGCGACAGGGGTTGACAGATACGCAGTATTTT
>-|TRBD2|TRBJ2-1|20|TRBV20-1
CSASQSGLAGGGFRYNEQFF
TGCAGTGCTAGTCAATCGGGACTAGCGGGAGGGGGGTTCAGGTACAATGAGCAGTTCTTC
>few|-|TRBJ2-5|16|TRBV7-2
CASSLTSRVSGETQYF
TGTGCCAGCAGCTTAACTTCGCGGGTCTCCGGAGAGACCCAGTACTTC
>few|-|TRBJ2-1|16|TRBV28
CASSGGDTPFYNEQFF
TGTGCCAGCAGTGGGGGAGACACCCCGTTCTACAATGAGCAGTTCTTC
>-|-|TRBJ1-2|14|TRBV29-1
CSVAEGGHGYGYTF
TGCAGCGTTGCGGAGGGGGGGCATGGCTATGGCTACACCTTC
>-|-|TRBJ2-3|13|TRBV10-1
CASRMAGSDTQYF
TGCGCCAGCAGGATGGCAGGGTCGGATACGCAGTATTTT
>-|-|TRBJ1-3|16|TRBV4-1
CASSWGRTISGNTIYF
TGCGCCAGCAGCTGGGGACGGACAATCTCTGGAAACACCATATATTTT
>few|-|TRBJ1-4|13|TRBV20-1
CSASPRGPEKLFF
TGCAGTGCTTCCCCGCGGGGGCCCGAAAAACTGTTTTTT
>-|-|TRBJ2-7|13|TRBV6-4
CASRDLGAYEQYF
TGTGCCAGCCGGGACTTGGGGGCCTACGAGCAGTACTTC
>few|-|TRBJ2-1|15|TRBV4-3
CASSPTVSSYNEQFF
TGCGCCAGCAGCCCGACTGTTAGCTCCTACAATGAGCAGTTCTTC
>-|TRBD1|TRBJ2-5|17|TRBV9
CASSVGPGTGGQETQYF
TGTGCCAGCAGCGTAGGGCCCGGGACAGGGGGTCAGGAGACCCAGTACTTC
>-|TRBD1|TRBJ2-6|19|TRBV15
CATSGDRDRVYFGANVLTF
TGTGCCACCAGCGGCGATCGGGACAGGGTGTATTTTGGGGCCAACGTCCTGACTTTC
>few|TRBD1|TRBJ2-7|13|TRBV11-1
CASEGQGLYEQYF
TGTGCCAGCGAGGGACAGGGATTATACGAGCAGTACTTC
>many|-|TRBJ2-5|13|TRBV5-1
CASSLEGTETQYF
TGCGCCAGCAGCTTGGAAGGAACGGAGACCCAGTACTTC
>-|-|TRBJ2-2|15|TRBV7-2
CASSQGRANTGELFF
TGTGCCAGCAGCCAGGGACGGGCGAACACCGGGGAGCTGTTTTTT
>-|-|TRBJ1-3|15|TRBV7-2
CASSLASLSGNTIYF
TGTGCCAGCAGCTTAGCCAGTCTCTCTGGAAACACCATATATTTT
>-|-|TRBJ2-2|13|TRBV12-3/TRBV12-4
CASSSYSGGELFF
TGTGCCAGCAGTTCTTATTCTGGCGGGGAGCTGTTTTTT
>-|-|TRBJ2-7|14|TRBV20-1
CSASPQGRPYEQYF
TGCAGTGCTAGCCCACAGGGGAGGCCCTACGAGCAGTACTTC
>few|TRBD2|TRBJ2-7|16|TRBV9
CASSPSASGHYYEQYF
TGTGCCAGCAGCCCCTCGGCTAGCGGACATTACTACGAGCAGTACTTC
>few|TRBD2|TRBJ2-2|12|TRBV2
CASSQLAVELFF
TGTGCCAGCAGTCAACTAGCGGTAGAGCTGTTTTTT
>-|TRBD2|TRBJ2-7|16|TRBV10-3
CAISEPTSGSSYEQYF
TGTGCCATCAGTGAGCCCACTAGCGGAAGCTCCTACGAGCAGTACTTC
>-|TRBD2|TRBJ2-5|12|TRBV2
CASGSGGETQYF
TGTGCCAGCGGTAGCGGGGGAGAGACCCAGTACTTC